The next 23 T cell receptor beta chains were all read from a single sample in a study of T cell responses to AZD1222 COVID-19 vaccine. Sequencing used immunoSEQ multiplex PCR; TCRdb keeps in-frame clones, though not all of them. The data show 55,000 to 70,000 clones, 88% seen once. The material sequenced was peripheral blood, taken on day 0 of AZD1222 vaccination. Every receptor here comes from an adult in good health.

CDR3: CASSDSTGNQETQYF. CDR3 DNA sequence: TGTGCCAGCAGTGACTCGACAGGGAACCAAGAGACCCAGTACTTC. The chain combines TRBV6-4 with TRBJ2-5; TRBD1 matches at 7 bases. In germline, CDR1 is MRHNA, CDR2 SNTAGT. The length of the CDR3 is 15 residues. V lost 0 bases and J lost 0; bases outside the gene matches: 1.

The V call is TRBV6-5, the J call TRBJ1-2, with D maybe TRBD1 (5 bases). The V gene's germline CDR1 is MNHEY and CDR2 SVGAGI. The V end lost 5 bases, the J end lost 8 bases, and 15 bases lay between the germline ends. The CDR3 is 13 residues long. CDR3 coding DNA: TGTGCCAGCAGTAGTACAGGAGAAGAAGGCTACACCTTC. This translates into CASSSTGEEGYTF.

This rearrangement joins TRBV4-1 to TRBJ2-3; 16 bases align to TRBD2. CDR3 size: 18 residues. Losses at the gene ends were 5 bases for V and 0 bases for J; bases not matched to a gene: 5. Germline V gene lookup returns CDR1 MGHRA and CDR2 YSYEKL. CDR3 DNA sequence: TGCGCCAGCAGCGCACCGGGACTAGCGGGAGGGAGCACAGATACGCAGTATTTT. Its translation is CASSAPGLAGGSTDTQYF.

The V call is TRBV7-2, the J call TRBJ1-4; 8 nucleotides line up with TRBD1. The V gene end was trimmed by 4 bases and the J gene end by 13 bases; junction bases not matched to a gene: 5. In germline, CDR1 is SGHTA, CDR2 FQGNSA. This CDR3 has 12 residues. The CDR3 bases are TGTGCCAGCAGCTCTCTGGGGACAGGACTGTTTTTT. Its protein is CASSSLGTGLFF.

The rearrangement uses TRBV28 and TRBJ2-7; D possibly corresponds to TRBD1 (5 bases). There are 14 residues in the CDR3. Deletions cut 3 bases from V and 3 bases from J, with 12 bases between. Germline V lookup: CDR1 MDHEN, CDR2 SYDVKM. The CDR3 sequence is CASSLFNRYYEQYF. As DNA, the CDR3 is TGTGCCAGCAGTTTGTTTAACAGGTACTACGAGCAGTACTTC.

On this clone itself: This sample also contains other DNA sequences that code for the same CDR3. The genes are TRBV5-1 and TRBJ2-1, with D uncertain. The CDR3 covers 14 residues. V lost 4 bases to trimming and J lost 2 bases, with 10 bases between them. Germline lookup yields CDR1 SGHRS and CDR2 YFSETQ. The CDR3 is CASSRDGTYNEQFF. CDR3 sequence (DNA): TGCGCCAGCAGCCGTGATGGGACCTACAATGAGCAGTTCTTC.

The CDR3 is CASSASHNTEAFF. CDR3 DNA: TGTGCCAGCAGCGCCAGTCATAACACTGAAGCTTTCTTT. This sequence joins TRBV14 and TRBJ1-1; D gene uncertain. V lost 5 bases, J lost 2 bases, and 9 bases lay in between. From germline, CDR1 is SGHDN and CDR2 FVKESK. This CDR3 region has 13 residues.

The chain combines TRBV9 with TRBJ2-7; D gene unclear. The CDR3 consists of 10 residues. The germline CDR1 and CDR2 sequences are SGDLS and YYNGEE. The V end lost 6 bases, the J end lost 7 bases, and 8 bases lay between the germline ends. CDR3 amino acids: CASNLGEQYF. CDR3 DNA sequence: TGTGCCAGCAACTTGGGGGAGCAGTACTTC.

CDR3 DNA sequence: TGTGCCAGCAGCTGGACTAGCGGGAGGGCCGGAAACATTCAGTACTTC. Amino acids: CASSWTSGRAGNIQYF. V and J are TRBV12-1 and TRBJ2-4; the DNA was not used to check the table's D call, TRBD2. TRBV12-1 is a pseudogene segment. The CDR3 is 16 amino acids.

This clone was recorded only once. The chain combines TRBV14 with TRBJ2-7; weak D call: TRBD2 (5 bases). CDR3 length equals 15 residues. Deletions cut 4 bases from V and 1 base from J, with 14 bases between. Germline values: CDR1 SGHDN, CDR2 FVKESK. CDR3 DNA: TGTGCCAGCAGCCTTACTAGTGGTGGATCCTACGAGCAGTACTTC. This sequence encodes CASSLTSGGSYEQYF.

V usage is TRBV6-5 and J usage is TRBJ2-1; perhaps TRBD2 as D (5 bases). Trimming removed 7 bases from V and 6 bases from J, with 13 bases in between. The germline CDR1 and CDR2 sequences are MNHEY and SVGAGI. The CDR3 has 13 residues. The CDR3 coding sequence is TGTGCCAGCACTCGAGGGTATGTCAATGAGCAGTTCTTC. Residues: CASTRGYVNEQFF.

V usage is TRBV2 and J usage is TRBJ1-2; maybe TRBD1 (5 bases). Germline lookup yields CDR1 SNHLY and CDR2 FYNNEI. Trimming took 6 bases from V and 4 from J, leaving 15 bases between them. The CDR3 is 14 residues long. The DNA of the CDR3 is TGTGCCAGCAGCCTTGGACAAGACCGCTATGGCTACACCTTC. Encoded protein: CASSLGQDRYGYTF. Filled out from reference TRBV2 and TRBJ1-2, the complete variable domain reads EPEVTQTPSHQVTQMGQEVILRCVPISNHLYFYWYRQILGQKVEFLVSFYNNEISEKSEIFDDQFSVERPDGSNFTLKIRSTKLEDSAMYFCASSLGQDRYGYTFGSGTRLTVV.

CDR3 bases: TGTGCCAGTAGTATAGTCGGGTTCCTCTATGGCTACACCTTC. Translated, it gives CASSIVGFLYGYTF. The chain employs TRBV19 and TRBJ1-2; no clear D. Germline V gene sequence: CDR1 LNHDA, CDR2 SQIVND (reference sequence). Between the trimmed V and J ends, which lost 1 base and 4 bases, there was a span of 10 bases. The CDR3 runs 14 residues.

The chain couples TRBV6-5 to TRBJ2-3; TRBD2 is a possible D gene (5 bases). V was trimmed by 0 bases and J by 3 bases, leaving 13 bases between them. CDR3 length: 16 residues. Germline lookup yields CDR1 MNHEY and CDR2 SVGAGI. CDR3 nucleotides: TGTGCCAGCAGTTACTCAGTCGACTATAGTACAGATACGCAGTATTTT. Translating it yields CASSYSVDYSTDTQYF.

The chain is built from TRBV7-2 and TRBJ1-1, with no clear D. The V gene lost 1 base and the J gene lost 1 base, with 10 bases spanning the gap. Germline V CDR1 and CDR2: SGHTA, FQGNSA. This CDR3 region has 15 residues. This chain's CDR3 is CASSLVVRQNTEAFF. In DNA, the CDR3 is TGTGCCAGCAGCTTAGTGGTTAGGCAGAACACTGAAGCTTTCTTT.

This clone was observed a few times. J is TRBJ1-5 and V is TRBV5-1; D possibly corresponds to TRBD1 (5 bases). V was shortened by 0 bases and J by 7 bases, with 14 bases between the two germline ends. The V gene's germline CDR1 is SGHRS and CDR2 YFSETQ. This CDR3 region has 15 residues. This chain's CDR3 is CASSLGDLPGQPQHF. In nucleotides, the CDR3 is TGCGCCAGCAGCTTGGGGGACCTGCCGGGACAGCCCCAGCATTTT. Based on the CDR3 plus reference TRBV5-1 and TRBJ1-5, the full variable domain is KAGVTQTPRYLIKTRGQQVTLSCSPISGHRSVSWYQQTPGQGLQFLFEYFSETQRNKGNFPGRFSGRQFSNSRSEMNVSTLELGDSALYLCASSLGDLPGQPQHFGDGTRLSIL.

The chain employs TRBV14 and TRBJ2-5; D unclear. The CDR3 is 12 amino acids. V was shortened by 1 base and J by 5 bases, with 5 bases between the two germline ends. Looked up from germline, CDR1 is SGHDN and CDR2 is FVKESK. The CDR3 sequence: CASSQAHETQYF. In DNA form, the CDR3 reads TGTGCCAGCAGCCAAGCCCACGAGACCCAGTACTTC. The complete variable domain, with remaining parts taken from reference TRBV14 and TRBJ2-5, reads EAGVTQFPSHSVIEKGQTVTLRCDPISGHDNLYWYRRVMGKEIKFLLHFVKESKQDESGMPNNRFLAERTGGTYSTLKVQPAELEDSGVYFCASSQAHETQYFGPGTRLLVL.

This clone was counted once. This sequence joins TRBV7-9 and TRBJ2-7; 7 bases agree with TRBD1. This CDR3 is built from 15 residues. V lost 5 bases and J lost 0; bases outside the gene matches: 7. CDR1 SEHNR and CDR2 FQNEAQ come from the germline V gene (reference sequence). CDR3 residues: CASSVGTVSSYEQYF. DNA for the CDR3: TGTGCCAGCAGCGTTGGGACAGTGAGCTCCTACGAGCAGTACTTC.

This clone was recorded a few times. The chain carries TRBV23-1 and TRBJ1-2; no definite D call. Being an ORF, TRBV23-1 has a function that is uncertain. The CDR3 is made up of 15 amino acids. With 1 base removed from V and 4 bases from J, the gap between germline ends came to 13 bases. The CDR3 spells CASSQWPTTSYGYTF. CDR3 sequence (DNA): TGCGCCAGCAGTCAATGGCCGACAACCTCCTATGGCTACACCTTC.

Remarks on this clone: Other DNA sequences within the sample encode an identical CDR3. The rearrangement uses TRBV18 and TRBJ1-2; 9 positions agree with TRBD1. Germline V lookup: CDR1 KGHSH, CDR2 LQKENI. The CDR3 consists of 15 residues. J gave up 8 bases and V 3 bases, and 10 bases lay outside the gene matches. CDR3 region: CASSPDGTGRLGYTF. The CDR3 DNA follows: TGTGCCAGCTCACCGGACGGGACAGGGAGATTGGGCTACACCTTC.

This chain joins TRBV7-2 and TRBJ2-4; TRBD1 matches 8 bases. This CDR3 spans 14 amino acids. The ends lost 1 base at V and 8 bases at J; junction bases unmatched: 4. Germline CDR1 is SGHTA and CDR2 is FQGNSA. CDR3 protein: CASSLGTGSDIQYF. The DNA for the CDR3 is TGTGCCAGCAGCTTAGGGACAGGGTCGGACATTCAGTACTTC.

J is TRBJ2-1 and V is TRBV25-1; maybe TRBD2 (7 bases). Germline V CDR1 and CDR2: MGHDK, SYGVNS. The CDR3 is 14 amino acids. V lost 4 bases and J 6 bases, leaving 13 bases between the germline ends. CDR3 in amino acids: CASSGFGGANEQFF. The DNA for the CDR3 is TGTGCCAGCAGTGGGTTTGGGGGGGCCAATGAGCAGTTCTTC.

The chain combines TRBV6-4 with TRBJ1-2; 7 nucleotides line up with TRBD1. CDR3 length: 14 amino acids. Germline loops: CDR1 MRHNA, CDR2 SNTAGT. V lost 2 bases and J lost 3; bases outside the gene matches: 3. CDR3 nucleotides: TGTGCCAGCAGTGACGACAGGGTTGACTATGGCTACACCTTC. Translation: CASSDDRVDYGYTF.